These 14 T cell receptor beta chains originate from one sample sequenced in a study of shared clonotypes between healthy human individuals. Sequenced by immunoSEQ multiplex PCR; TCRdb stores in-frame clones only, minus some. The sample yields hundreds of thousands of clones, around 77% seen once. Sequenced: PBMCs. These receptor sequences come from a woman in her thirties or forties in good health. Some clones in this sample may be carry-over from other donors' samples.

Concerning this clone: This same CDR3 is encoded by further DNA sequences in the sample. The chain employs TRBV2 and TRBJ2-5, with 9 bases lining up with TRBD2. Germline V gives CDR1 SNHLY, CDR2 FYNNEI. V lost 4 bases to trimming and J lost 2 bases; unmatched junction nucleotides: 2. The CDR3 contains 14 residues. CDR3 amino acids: CASSGLAGQETQYF. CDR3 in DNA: TGTGCCAGCAGTGGGCTAGCGGGGCAAGAGACCCAGTACTTC.

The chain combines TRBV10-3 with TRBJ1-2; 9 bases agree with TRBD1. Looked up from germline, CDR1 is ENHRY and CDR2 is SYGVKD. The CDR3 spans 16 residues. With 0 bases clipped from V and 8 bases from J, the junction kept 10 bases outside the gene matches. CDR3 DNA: TGTGCCATCAGTGAGTCCGCGGGACAGGGTGCTGTCGGCTACACCTTC. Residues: CAISESAGQGAVGYTF.

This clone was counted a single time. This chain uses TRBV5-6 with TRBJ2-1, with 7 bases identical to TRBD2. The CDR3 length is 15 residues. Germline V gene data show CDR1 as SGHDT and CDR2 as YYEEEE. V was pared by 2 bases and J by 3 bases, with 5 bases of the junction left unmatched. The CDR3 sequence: CASSFLSGNYNEQFF. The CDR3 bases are TGTGCCAGCAGCTTCCTAAGCGGGAACTACAATGAGCAGTTCTTC.

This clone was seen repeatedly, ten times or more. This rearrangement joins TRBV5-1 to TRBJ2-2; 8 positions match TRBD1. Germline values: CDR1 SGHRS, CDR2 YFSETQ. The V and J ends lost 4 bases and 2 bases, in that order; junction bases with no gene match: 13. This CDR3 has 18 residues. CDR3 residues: CASSARQGWFDNTGELFF. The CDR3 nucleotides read TGCGCCAGCAGCGCAAGACAGGGGTGGTTTGATAACACCGGGGAGCTGTTTTTT.

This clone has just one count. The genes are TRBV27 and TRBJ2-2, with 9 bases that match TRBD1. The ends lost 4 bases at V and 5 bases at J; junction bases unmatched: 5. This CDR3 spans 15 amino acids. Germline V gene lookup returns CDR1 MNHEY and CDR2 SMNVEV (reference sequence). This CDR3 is CASSSGTGRTGELFF. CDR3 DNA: TGTGCCAGCAGTTCCGGGACAGGGCGGACCGGGGAGCTGTTTTTT.

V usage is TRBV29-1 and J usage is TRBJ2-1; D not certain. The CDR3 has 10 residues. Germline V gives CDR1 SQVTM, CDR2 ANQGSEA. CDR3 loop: CTARLGEQFF. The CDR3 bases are TGCACCGCTAGGCTGGGGGAGCAGTTCTTC.

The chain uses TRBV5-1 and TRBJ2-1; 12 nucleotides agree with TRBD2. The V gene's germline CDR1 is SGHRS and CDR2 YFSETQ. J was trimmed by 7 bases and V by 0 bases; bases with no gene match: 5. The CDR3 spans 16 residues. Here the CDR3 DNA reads TGCGCCAGCAGCTTGGGGCTAGCGGGAGGGAGTAATGAGCAGTTCTTC. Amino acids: CASSLGLAGGSNEQFF.

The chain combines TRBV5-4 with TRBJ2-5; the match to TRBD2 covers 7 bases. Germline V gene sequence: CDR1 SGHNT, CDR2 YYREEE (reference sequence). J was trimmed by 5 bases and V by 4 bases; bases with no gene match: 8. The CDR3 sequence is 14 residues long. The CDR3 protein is CASSETSVGETQYF. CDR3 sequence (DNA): TGTGCCAGCAGCGAAACTAGCGTGGGGGAGACCCAGTACTTC.

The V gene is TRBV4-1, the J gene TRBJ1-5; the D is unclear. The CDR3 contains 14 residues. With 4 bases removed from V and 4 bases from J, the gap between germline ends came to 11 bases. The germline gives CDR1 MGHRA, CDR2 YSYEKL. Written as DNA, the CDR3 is TGCGCCAGCAGCCCACTTATTTGGAATCAGCCCCAGCATTTT. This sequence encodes CASSPLIWNQPQHF.

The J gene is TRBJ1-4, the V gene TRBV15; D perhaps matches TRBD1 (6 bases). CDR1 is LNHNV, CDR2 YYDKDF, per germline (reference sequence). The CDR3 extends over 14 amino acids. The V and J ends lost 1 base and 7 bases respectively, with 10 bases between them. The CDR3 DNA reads TGTGCCACCAGCAGAGGCCAGGGGAGTGAAAAACTGTTTTTT. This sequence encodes CATSRGQGSEKLFF.

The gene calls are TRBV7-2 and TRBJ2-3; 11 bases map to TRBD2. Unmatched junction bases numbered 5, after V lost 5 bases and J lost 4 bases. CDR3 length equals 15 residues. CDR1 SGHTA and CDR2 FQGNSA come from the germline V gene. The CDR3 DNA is TGTGCCAGCAGCCCTAGCGGGAGGAACCCAGATACGCAGTATTTT. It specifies CASSPSGRNPDTQYF.

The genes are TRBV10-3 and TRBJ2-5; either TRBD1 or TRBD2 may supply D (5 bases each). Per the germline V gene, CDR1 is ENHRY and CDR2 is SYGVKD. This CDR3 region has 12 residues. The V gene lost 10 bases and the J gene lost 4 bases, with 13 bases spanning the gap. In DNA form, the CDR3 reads TGTGCCACCGGGGCGGCTCCAGAGACCCAGTACTTC. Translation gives CATGAAPETQYF.

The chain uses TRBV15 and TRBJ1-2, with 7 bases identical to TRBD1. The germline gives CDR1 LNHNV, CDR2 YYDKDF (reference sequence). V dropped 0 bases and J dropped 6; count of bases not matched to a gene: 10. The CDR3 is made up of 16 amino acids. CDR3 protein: CATSRDRAGQGDGYTF. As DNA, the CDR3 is TGTGCCACCAGCAGAGATAGAGCGGGCCAGGGGGATGGCTACACCTTC.

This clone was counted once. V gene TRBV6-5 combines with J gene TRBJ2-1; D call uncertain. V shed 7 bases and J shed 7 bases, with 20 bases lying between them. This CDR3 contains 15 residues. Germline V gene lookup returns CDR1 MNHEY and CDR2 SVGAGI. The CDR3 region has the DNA TGTGCCAGCATCCCGGACGGCGGCAGTGAGAATGAGCAGTTCTTC. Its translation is CASIPDGGSENEQFF.